These 10 T cell receptor beta chains were all obtained from the same sample, sequenced in a study of cytotoxic CD8 clonotypes in ibrutinib-treated CLL. Using immunoSEQ multiplex PCR, the repertoire was profiled, and TCRdb retains in-frame clones only, with some absent. The repertoire consists of tens of thousands of clones, with 69% occurring once and the leading ten covering around 13%. This specimen consisted of PBMCs, obtained after 12 months of ibrutinib treatment. These receptors were obtained from a human donor with chronic lymphocytic leukemia.

The chain couples TRBV10-3 to TRBJ2-6; 13 nucleotides agree with TRBD2. The V gene's germline CDR1 is ENHRY and CDR2 SYGVKD. This CDR3 spans 17 amino acids. Unmatched junction bases numbered 2, after V lost 6 bases and J lost 0 bases. CDR3 amino acids: CAIRTSGGISGANVLTF. DNA of the CDR3: TGTGCCATCAGGACTAGCGGGGGGATCTCTGGGGCCAACGTCCTGACTTTC.

The chain recombines TRBV18 with TRBJ1-1; no clear D. The CDR3 covers 14 residues. Looked up from germline, CDR1 is KGHSH and CDR2 is LQKENI. The ends were cut back, 1 base at V and 1 base at J, with 7 bases in the middle. In DNA form, the CDR3 reads TGTGCCAGCTCACCACGCTCGGCGAACACTGAAGCTTTCTTT. Translation gives CASSPRSANTEAFF.

As DNA, the CDR3 is TGTGCCAGCTCAGCCGGGGGAGCCAACACAGATACGCAGTATTTT. It is translated as CASSAGGANTDTQYF. This sequence joins TRBV18 and TRBJ2-3, with D tentatively TRBD2 (6 bases). The CDR3 totals 15 residues. The V and J ends lost 5 bases and 2 bases respectively, with 14 bases between them. In germline, CDR1 is KGHSH, CDR2 LQKENI.

The CDR3 region has the DNA TGTGCCAGCTCACTTATGAGCGGGGGGATGGACGAGCAGTACTTC. This sequence encodes CASSLMSGGMDEQYF. The chain has TRBV18 and TRBJ2-7; 9 bases are shared with TRBD2. With 4 bases clipped from V and 5 bases from J, the junction kept 9 bases outside the gene matches. CDR3 length equals 15 residues. Germline CDR1 and CDR2: KGHSH and LQKENI.

This chain links TRBV6-1 with TRBJ2-7; TRBD1 matches at 7 bases. Germline V lookup: CDR1 MNHNS, CDR2 SASEGT. The CDR3 contains 16 residues. Trimming at V came to 4 bases and at J to 0 bases, leaving 9 bases not matched to a gene. The DNA for the CDR3 is TGTGCCAGCAGTGTTCTGACAGGGCCTGGCTCCTACGAGCAGTACTTC. The encoded protein is CASSVLTGPGSYEQYF.

The rearrangement uses TRBV7-9 and TRBJ2-7; 8 nucleotides agree with TRBD1. The CDR3 sequence is 13 residues long. Trimming took 2 bases from V and 4 from J; bases not matched to a gene: 1. CDR1 and CDR2 from the germline V gene are SEHNR and FQNEAQ (reference sequence). Written as DNA, the CDR3 is TGTGCCAGCAGCTTAAGGGACAGGTACGAGCAGTACTTC. Translating it yields CASSLRDRYEQYF.

The rearrangement uses TRBV5-6 and TRBJ2-7; 8 bases fit TRBD2. The V gene end was trimmed by 4 bases and the J gene end by 3 bases; junction bases not matched to a gene: 6. This CDR3 contains 14 residues. Germline loops: CDR1 SGHDT, CDR2 YYEEEE. The DNA for the CDR3 is TGTGCCAGCAGCAAAGGGACTAGTATCTACGAGCAGTACTTC. Translated: CASSKGTSIYEQYF.

This rearrangement joins TRBV5-1 to TRBJ2-1, with 8 bases that match TRBD2. Germline CDR1 SGHRS, CDR2 YFSETQ. The V and J ends lost 5 bases and 8 bases, in that order; junction bases with no gene match: 9. The CDR3 consists of 14 residues. The CDR3 sequence: CASRERTSFDEQFF. CDR3 nucleotides: TGCGCCAGCAGAGAACGGACTAGCTTTGATGAGCAGTTCTTC.

The chain links TRBV25-1 to TRBJ2-3; 12 nucleotides match TRBD2. The J segment lost 8 bases and the V segment lost 8 bases, leaving 8 bases of the junction unmatched. The CDR3 consists of 14 residues. Germline V gene lookup returns CDR1 MGHDK and CDR2 SYGVNS. The CDR3 reads CASGLAGGPGTQYF. CDR3 DNA sequence: TGTGCCAGCGGTCTAGCGGGGGGGCCCGGTACGCAGTATTTT. Filled out from reference TRBV25-1 and TRBJ2-3, the complete variable domain reads EADIYQTPRYLVIGTGKKITLECSQTMGHDKMYWYQQDPGMELHLIHYSYGVNSTEKGDLSSESTVSRIRTEHFPLTLESARPSHTSQYLCASGLAGGPGTQYFGPGTRLTVL.

The chain is built from TRBV30 and TRBJ2-7, with D hard to call. Trimming cost V 0 bases and J 7 bases, with 13 bases left between them. There are 13 residues in the CDR3. Germline loops: CDR1 GTSNPN, CDR2 SVGIG (reference sequence). CDR3 loop: CAWSVGSLGEQYF. The CDR3 DNA reads as TGTGCCTGGAGTGTGGGCAGCCTGGGGGAGCAGTACTTC.